Shown below are 22 T cell receptor beta chains from a single sample sequenced in a study of OX40 agonist ivuxolimab in advanced cancers. The repertoire was sequenced with immunoSEQ multiplex PCR; TCRdb's copy has only in-frame clones and lacks some. The sample has 70,000 to 95,000 clones, less than 95% seen once; the top ten hold under 0.35%. The material sequenced was CD4+ or CD8+ T cells sorted from blood, taken in a trial of the OX40 agonist ivuxolimab. These receptors came from an adult with an advanced solid tumor such as melanoma, head and neck, liver or kidney cancer.

V gene TRBV11-1 combines with J gene TRBJ1-2; tentative D call: TRBD1 (5 bases). The germline V and J ends were trimmed by 4 bases and 10 bases, with 19 bases remaining between them. Germline CDR1 SGHAT, CDR2 FQDESV (reference sequence). The CDR3 has 14 residues. CDR3 DNA sequence: TGTGCCAGCAGCTCAAGGGGCCAGGGAGAAGACTACACCTTC. Its protein product is CASSSRGQGEDYTF.

V gene TRBV19 combines with J gene TRBJ1-4; D ambiguous. Trimming removed 10 bases at V and 0 bases at J, with 15 bases between. Germline CDR1 and CDR2: LNHDA and SQIVND (reference sequence). The CDR3 is 15 amino acids. As DNA, the CDR3 is TGTGCCACCCGCCCCAGGCCCGCAACTAATGAAAAACTGTTTTTT. Translating it yields CATRPRPATNEKLFF. Together with reference TRBV19 and TRBJ1-4, the CDR3 gives the full variable domain: DGGITQSPKYLFRKEGQNVTLSCEQNLNHDAMYWYRQDPGQGLRLIYYSQIVNDFQKGDIAEGYSVSREKKESFPLTVTSAQKNPTAFYLCATRPRPATNEKLFFGSGTQLSVL.

This clone qualifies as medium-sized. This chain links TRBV7-2 with TRBJ1-5; tentative D call: TRBD1 (6 bases). V gave up 1 base and J gave up 1 base, with 11 bases separating them. Germline lookup yields CDR1 SGHTA and CDR2 FQGNSA. The CDR3 sequence is 16 residues long. CDR3 DNA: TGTGCCAGCAGCTTAGTCGCGGGGGCAAGCAATCAGCCCCAGCATTTT. It is translated as CASSLVAGASNQPQHF.

The chain links TRBV5-8 to TRBJ2-7, with D possibly being TRBD1 (5 bases). The V end was cut by 4 bases, the J end by 9 bases, with 17 bases between. Germline assignment: CDR1 SGHTS and CDR2 YDEGEE. This CDR3 region has 13 residues. The CDR3 here is CASSPMTELPQYV. For the CDR3, the DNA is TGTGCCAGCAGCCCCATGACAGAACTACCGCAGTACGTC.

About this clone itself: The sample holds other DNA sequences that translate to the same CDR3. This sequence joins TRBV15 and TRBJ1-6; D remains ambiguous. CDR1 is LNHNV and CDR2 is YYDKDF in the germline V gene (reference sequence). This CDR3 region has 14 residues. The V and J ends lost 0 bases and 7 bases respectively, with 7 bases between them. This chain's CDR3 is CATSRDRGNSPLHF. For the CDR3, the DNA is TGTGCCACCAGCAGAGATCGCGGGAATTCACCCCTCCACTTT.

Points on this clone: The junction does not match germline at one end; this may be a read error. V usage is TRBV6-6 and J usage is TRBJ2-7, with 10 bases that match TRBD2. CDR3 length: 15 residues. CDR1 MNHNY and CDR2 SVGAGI come from the germline V gene (reference sequence). For the CDR3, the DNA is TGTGCCAGCAGTTACGAGCGGGGGGGCTCCCACGAGCAGTACTTC. Translated, it gives CASSYERGGSHEQYF.

The CDR3 coding sequence is TGTGCCAGCAGCTTCTTTGGGGCCAACGTCCTGACTTTC. This translates into CASSFFGANVLTF. The genes are TRBV5-4 and TRBJ2-6, with unresolved D. Germline V gene sequence: CDR1 SGHNT, CDR2 YYREEE (reference sequence). Trimming left V 2 bases short and J 3 bases short, with 3 bases between. The CDR3 contains 13 residues.

This rearrangement joins TRBV28 to TRBJ1-2; 7 bases fit TRBD1. The junction had 6 bases not matched to a gene; V was cut back by 4 bases and J by 1 base. CDR1 is MDHEN, CDR2 SYDVKM, per germline. This CDR3 is 15 amino acids long. The CDR3 DNA reads TGTGCCAGCAGTTCCGGGACAGCGCTTAACTATGGCTACACCTTC. This gives the protein CASSSGTALNYGYTF.

This chain links TRBV9 with TRBJ1-6; D ambiguous. This CDR3 has 15 amino acids. Deletions cut 0 bases from V and 4 bases from J, with 8 bases between. Germline loops: CDR1 SGDLS, CDR2 YYNGEE. The CDR3 sequence: CASSVAADYNSPLHF. In DNA form, the CDR3 reads TGTGCCAGCAGCGTAGCGGCGGATTATAATTCACCCCTCCACTTT.

V is TRBV27 and J is TRBJ2-5; a possible D gene is TRBD2 (5 bases). The germline V and J ends were trimmed by 5 bases and 5 bases, with 18 bases remaining between them. Germline assignment: CDR1 MNHEY and CDR2 SMNVEV (reference sequence). This CDR3 comprises 15 residues. This CDR3 is CASSRLTAPGETQYF. The CDR3 DNA sequence: TGTGCCAGCAGTCGTCTCACAGCACCGGGGGAGACCCAGTACTTC.

Regarding this clone: Its ends do not fully match the called genes, so a read error is possible. V and J are TRBV27 and TRBJ1-6; TRBD1 is a possible D gene (6 bases). The CDR3 has 10 residues. CDR1 is MNHEY and CDR2 is SMNVEV in the germline V gene (reference sequence). This chain's CDR3 is CASSLGYRDF. The CDR3 DNA follows: TGTGCCAGCAGTTTGGGGTACAGGGACTTT.

The V call is TRBV7-2, the J call TRBJ1-3; D is perhaps TRBD1 (6 bases). The V gene lost 8 bases and the J gene lost 2 bases, with 13 bases spanning the gap. The germline CDR1 and CDR2 sequences are SGHTA and FQGNSA. CDR3 length equals 14 residues. The CDR3 loop is CASGSGGTGNTIYF. The CDR3 nucleotides read TGTGCCAGCGGTTCGGGGGGCACTGGAAACACCATATATTTT.

The rearrangement uses TRBV19 and TRBJ2-3, with a possible D match to TRBD1 (5 bases). The CDR3 runs to 14 residues. V was trimmed by 7 bases and J by 3 bases, leaving 14 bases between them. Germline-derived CDR1 and CDR2 are LNHDA and SQIVND (reference sequence). The CDR3 DNA sequence: TGTGCCAGTAAAGGGGTAGGATTTACAGATACGCAGTATTTT. This translates into CASKGVGFTDTQYF.

This chain connects TRBV11-2 to TRBJ2-5; 11 bases are a match to TRBD2. The CDR3 runs to 14 residues. V trimming: 3 bases; J trimming: 5 bases; junction bases outside the gene matches: 2. Per germline, CDR1 SGHAT and CDR2 FQNNGV. The CDR3 reads CASSFRTSGETQYF. DNA for the CDR3: TGTGCCAGCAGCTTCAGGACTAGCGGGGAGACCCAGTACTTC.

This chain links TRBV28 with TRBJ2-4; D might be TRBD1 or TRBD2, each matching 5 bases. The ends were cut back, 5 bases at V and 8 bases at J, with 16 bases in the middle. Looked up from germline, CDR1 is MDHEN and CDR2 is SYDVKM. The CDR3 runs 14 residues. CDR3 sequence (DNA): TGTGCCAGCAGTACCGGGACGGTCAGGGACATTCAGTACTTC. Protein: CASSTGTVRDIQYF.

This clone has a single count. The chain couples TRBV28 to TRBJ2-5, with 7 nucleotides matching TRBD1. Germline V lookup: CDR1 MDHEN, CDR2 SYDVKM. CDR3 length equals 15 residues. V lost 8 bases and J lost 1; bases outside the gene matches: 10. The DNA for the CDR3 is TGTGCCAGCTGGAACCGGGACAGACGCCAAGAGACCCAGTACTTC. This sequence encodes CASWNRDRRQETQYF.

This clone was seen only once. The chain recombines TRBV10-2 with TRBJ2-5, with TRBD2 identical over 10 bases. V was pared by 6 bases and J by 5 bases, with 6 bases of the junction left unmatched. Germline V gives CDR1 WSHSY, CDR2 SAAADI. There are 14 residues in the CDR3. The CDR3 DNA sequence: TGCGCCAGCAGCAGGCTAGCGGGGGCCGAGACCCAGTACTTC. Translated, it gives CASSRLAGAETQYF.

The chain combines TRBV10-2 with TRBJ2-1; possibly TRBD2 for D (6 bases). Trimming removed 0 bases from V and 0 bases from J, with 9 bases in between. CDR3 length: 16 residues. Looked up from germline, CDR1 is WSHSY and CDR2 is SAAADI. The CDR3 DNA reads TGCGCCAGCAGTGAGTCGGGGGGTCGCTCCTACAATGAGCAGTTCTTC. Amino acids: CASSESGGRSYNEQFF.

This clone was recorded only once. The rearrangement links TRBV6-5 to TRBJ2-1, with a possible D match to TRBD1 (6 bases). Per germline, CDR1 MNHEY and CDR2 SVGAGI. The CDR3 consists of 16 residues. V shed 3 bases and J shed 4 bases, with 16 bases lying between them. The CDR3 nucleotides read TGTGCCAGCAGTTATACGGTCACAGGGAATTACAATGAGCAGTTCTTC. It translates to CASSYTVTGNYNEQFF.

The V and J genes are TRBV28 and TRBJ2-5, with no clear D. Trimming took off 7 bases at V and 2 bases at J, with 17 bases between the two ends. Germline CDR1 reads MDHEN; CDR2 reads SYDVKM. This CDR3 contains 15 residues. The CDR3 reads CASTVGGQIQETQYF. Written as DNA, the CDR3 is TGTGCCAGCACCGTCGGCGGTCAGATACAAGAGACCCAGTACTTC.

This sequence joins TRBV19 and TRBJ1-4, with D unclear. The CDR3 is 12 amino acids. Trimming left V 6 bases short and J 8 bases short, with 10 bases between. Germline V gene sequence: CDR1 LNHDA, CDR2 SQIVND (reference sequence). The CDR3 spells CASSGVREKLFF. The CDR3 nucleotides are TGTGCCAGTAGCGGGGTTAGGGAAAAACTGTTTTTT.

The chain carries TRBV5-6 and TRBJ2-3; D unresolved. V was trimmed by 4 bases and J by 1 base, leaving 4 bases between them. CDR1 is SGHDT, CDR2 YYEEEE, per germline. This CDR3 has 12 amino acids. As DNA, the CDR3 is TGTGCCAGCAGCGTGGGCACAGATACGCAGTATTTT. It codes for CASSVGTDTQYF.